This T cell receptor beta chain was recorded in a study of shared clonotypes between healthy human individuals. Broader study findings: It was only blood that was sampled, and tissue repertoires likely differ.

In the case of this clone: The antigen is undetermined.

Running of the assay took place at deep level. Here immunoSEQ multiplex PCR was the method, and the copy in TCRdb shows in-frame clones only, minus some. The sample holds about 2.1 million clones, 93% seen once. The junction had 6 bases not matched to a gene; V was cut back by 9 bases and J by 5 bases. The CDR3 sequence is 15 residues long. Germline-derived CDR1 and CDR2 are MDHEN and SYDVKM. Naive-designated CD8 cells lacked CD45RO, were positively enriched for CCR7, and omitted terminally differentiated effector memory CD45RA+ cells. Donors comprised only Caucasian adults living in Nashville, Tennessee.

The chain couples TRBV28 to TRBJ2-2; 13 bases align to TRBD2. The TCR was taken from a man younger than 35 in good health. Some clones in this sample may be carry-over from other donors' samples. The sample consisted of naive CD8+ T cells from PBMCs. The CDR3 DNA reads TGTGCCAGTCGGACTAGCGGGAGTGGGACCGGGGAGCTGTTTTTT. It encodes CASRTSGSGTGELFF.